This TCR beta chain was found in a study of OX40 agonist ivuxolimab in advanced cancers. As for the study in general: Anti-PD-1, anti-PD-L1 or anti-CTLA-4 therapy given earlier was allowed, and approximately 43% had some. One hepatocellular carcinoma and two cutaneous melanoma patients partially responded. Study-wide results and limits: Certain nonresponders likewise exhibited a low normalized T-cell clonal expansion.

Measured with immunoSEQ multiplex PCR; TCRdb has only the in-frame clones, and not every one. Of approximately 52,000 clones in the sample, around 94% were seen once. If patients had autoimmune disease history or systemic immunosuppression, they were excluded. Remarks on this clone: The antigen remains unidentified.

The clonotype originates from an adult with an advanced solid tumor such as melanoma, head and neck, liver or kidney cancer. The input for sequencing was CD4+ or CD8+ T cells sorted from blood, taken in a trial of the OX40 agonist ivuxolimab.

In DNA form, the CDR3 reads TGTGCCAGCAGTTCGCGCCGATATAGCAATCAGCCCCAGCATTTT. This encodes CASSSRRYSNQPQHF. The V and J genes are TRBV6-6 and TRBJ1-5; no reliable D call. Germline CDR1 and CDR2: MNHNY and SVGAGI (reference sequence). CDR3 length: 15 residues. The V gene lost 4 bases and the J gene lost 0 bases, with 10 bases spanning the gap.